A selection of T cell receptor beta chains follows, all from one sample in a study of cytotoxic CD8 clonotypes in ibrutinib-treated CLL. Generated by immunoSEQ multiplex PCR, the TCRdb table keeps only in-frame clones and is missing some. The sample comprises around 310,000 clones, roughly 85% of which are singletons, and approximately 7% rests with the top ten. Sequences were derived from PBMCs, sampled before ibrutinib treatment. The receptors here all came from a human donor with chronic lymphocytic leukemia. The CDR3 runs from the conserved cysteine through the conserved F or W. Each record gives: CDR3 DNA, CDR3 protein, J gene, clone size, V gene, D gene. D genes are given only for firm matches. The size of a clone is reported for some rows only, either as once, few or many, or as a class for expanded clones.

CDR3nt: TGTGCCAGCAGCTTAGAACTACCTACCGCAGATACGCAGTATTTT; CDR3aa: CASSLELPTADTQYF; j_gene: TRBJ2-3; abundance: .; v_gene: TRBV11-2; d_gene: .
CDR3nt: TGTGCCAGTAAAATGGGGGCAGCCGACTACGAGCAGTACTTC; CDR3aa: CASKMGAADYEQYF; j_gene: TRBJ2-7; abundance: once; v_gene: TRBV6-6; d_gene: .
CDR3nt: TGTGCCATCAGTGAGGGACCGGGACAGGGTAAGGCTGAGCAGTTCTTC; CDR3aa: CAISEGPGQGKAEQFF; j_gene: TRBJ2-1; abundance: once; v_gene: TRBV10-3; d_gene: TRBD1
CDR3nt: TGCAGCGTCTGGGGCAGCTCCTACGAGCAGTACTTC; CDR3aa: CSVWGSSYEQYF; j_gene: TRBJ2-7; abundance: .; v_gene: TRBV29-1; d_gene: .
CDR3nt: TGTGCTAGCAGCTTAGATGTGTCCGCCGTGGGCAATGAGCAGTTCTTC; CDR3aa: CASSLDVSAVGNEQFF; j_gene: TRBJ2-1; abundance: .; v_gene: TRBV7-7; d_gene: .
CDR3nt: TGTGCCAGCAGCTCCCCGGGACAGGGCTATGAAAAACTGTTTTTT; CDR3aa: CASSSPGQGYEKLFF; j_gene: TRBJ1-4; abundance: .; v_gene: TRBV9; d_gene: TRBD1
CDR3nt: TGTGCCATCAGTGCAGCTAGCGGGATTGATGAGCAGTTCTTC; CDR3aa: CAISAASGIDEQFF; j_gene: TRBJ2-1; abundance: .; v_gene: TRBV10-3; d_gene: TRBD2
CDR3nt: TGTGCCAGCAGCTTAAGGCTAGCGCAAGACACCGGGGAGCTGTTTTTT; CDR3aa: CASSLRLAQDTGELFF; j_gene: TRBJ2-2; abundance: .; v_gene: TRBV11-2; d_gene: .
CDR3nt: TGTGCCAGCAGTAGCGACGGGACCTACGAGCAGTACTTC; CDR3aa: CASSSDGTYEQYF; j_gene: TRBJ2-7; abundance: .; v_gene: TRBV28; d_gene: .
CDR3nt: TGTGCCACCCTGGACAGCTACAATGAGCAGTTCTTC; CDR3aa: CATLDSYNEQFF; j_gene: TRBJ2-1; abundance: .; v_gene: TRBV19; d_gene: .
CDR3nt: TGTGCCAGCAGCCAAGATGAATCGGGGTTGGGCTATGGCTACACCTTC; CDR3aa: CASSQDESGLGYGYTF; j_gene: TRBJ1-2; abundance: .; v_gene: TRBV4-2; d_gene: .
CDR3nt: TGTGCCAGCAGCCGACAGGGTGGGGGCTATGGCTACACCTTC; CDR3aa: CASSRQGGGYGYTF; j_gene: TRBJ1-2; abundance: .; v_gene: TRBV6-5; d_gene: TRBD1
CDR3nt: TGCAGCGTTGAGGGACTAGCGGGAAAATACGAGCAGTACTTC; CDR3aa: CSVEGLAGKYEQYF; j_gene: TRBJ2-7; abundance: .; v_gene: TRBV29-1; d_gene: TRBD2
CDR3nt: TGCGCCAGCAGCCAAGATTTGGACAGGGACCGCGAGCAGTACTTC; CDR3aa: CASSQDLDRDREQYF; j_gene: TRBJ2-7; abundance: .; v_gene: TRBV4-1; d_gene: TRBD1
CDR3nt: TGCGCCAGCAGCTTGGTGGATCTAGATACGCAGTATTTT; CDR3aa: CASSLVDLDTQYF; j_gene: TRBJ2-3; abundance: .; v_gene: TRBV5-1; d_gene: .
CDR3nt: TGTGCCAGCAGCTATCAGCGGGGACTTGGCGGGGAGCTGTTTTTT; CDR3aa: CASSYQRGLGGELFF; j_gene: TRBJ2-2; abundance: .; v_gene: TRBV11-3; d_gene: TRBD2
CDR3nt: TGTGCCAGCAGTTACCCCGCGGAGGGTGAGCAGTTCTTC; CDR3aa: CASSYPAEGEQFF; j_gene: TRBJ2-1; abundance: .; v_gene: TRBV6-5; d_gene: .
CDR3nt: TGTGCCAGCTCGAGGGTAGCGGCTGGGGGCTACGAGCAGTACTTC; CDR3aa: CASSRVAAGGYEQYF; j_gene: TRBJ2-7; abundance: once; v_gene: TRBV27; d_gene: .
CDR3nt: TGCGCCAGCAGCCAATTAGCGGGAGGCCTCACCGGGGAGCTGTTTTTT; CDR3aa: CASSQLAGGLTGELFF; j_gene: TRBJ2-2; abundance: .; v_gene: TRBV4-3; d_gene: TRBD2
CDR3nt: TGTGCCAGCAGCGACCGGGACAGACACTCTGGAAACACCATATATTTT; CDR3aa: CASSDRDRHSGNTIYF; j_gene: TRBJ1-3; abundance: .; v_gene: TRBV9; d_gene: TRBD1
CDR3nt: TGTGCCAGCAGTATTCCTCCACAGGGGATCGGTGGCTACACCTTC; CDR3aa: CASSIPPQGIGGYTF; j_gene: TRBJ1-2; abundance: .; v_gene: TRBV28; d_gene: TRBD1
CDR3nt: TGCAGCGTTGGGCGGGGTTACAATGAGCAGTTCTTC; CDR3aa: CSVGRGYNEQFF; j_gene: TRBJ2-1; abundance: .; v_gene: TRBV29-1; d_gene: .
CDR3nt: TGTGCCAGCAGTTCCGGACAGGGGGCGGTTGACACTGAAGCTTTCTTT; CDR3aa: CASSSGQGAVDTEAFF; j_gene: TRBJ1-1; abundance: few; v_gene: TRBV28; d_gene: TRBD1
CDR3nt: TGCGCCAGCAGCTTGGTACAGGACCAAGAGACCCAGTACTTC; CDR3aa: CASSLVQDQETQYF; j_gene: TRBJ2-5; abundance: .; v_gene: TRBV5-1; d_gene: .
CDR3nt: TGCGCCAGCAGCGTCCGGGGGATCACAACTGAAGCTTTCTTT; CDR3aa: CASSVRGITTEAFF; j_gene: TRBJ1-1; abundance: .; v_gene: TRBV5-1; d_gene: .
CDR3nt: TGTGCCTGGAGTGTTGGGACTGGGGAGACCCAGTACTTC; CDR3aa: CAWSVGTGETQYF; j_gene: TRBJ2-5; abundance: once; v_gene: TRBV30; d_gene: .
CDR3nt: TGTGCCATCAGAGACCAGGGGAAGAATTCTAACTATGGCTACACCTTC; CDR3aa: CAIRDQGKNSNYGYTF; j_gene: TRBJ1-2; abundance: .; v_gene: TRBV10-3; d_gene: .
CDR3nt: TGTGCCAGCAGTTTAGGGGGACAGGGGGCAGTTAGTCAGCCCCAGCATTTT; CDR3aa: CASSLGGQGAVSQPQHF; j_gene: TRBJ1-5; abundance: .; v_gene: TRBV27; d_gene: TRBD1
CDR3nt: TGTGCCAGCTCACCACCGTGGAGGGCCGGCTACACCTTC; CDR3aa: CASSPPWRAGYTF; j_gene: TRBJ1-2; abundance: .; v_gene: TRBV18; d_gene: .
CDR3nt: TGTGCCAGCAGCAGCGGGAGGGCCTCCTACGAGCAGTACTTC; CDR3aa: CASSSGRASYEQYF; j_gene: TRBJ2-7; abundance: few; v_gene: TRBV2; d_gene: TRBD2
CDR3nt: TGCAGCTCCGGGACAGGGAATCGTTTGACTGAAGCTTTCTTT; CDR3aa: CSSGTGNRLTEAFF; j_gene: TRBJ1-1; abundance: .; v_gene: TRBV29-1; d_gene: TRBD1
CDR3nt: TGTGCCAGCAGCCCACTAGCGGGACCCTACGAGCAGTACTTC; CDR3aa: CASSPLAGPYEQYF; j_gene: TRBJ2-7; abundance: .; v_gene: TRBV7-6; d_gene: TRBD2
CDR3nt: TGTGCCAGCAGCGTAAGCACAGAGCTATCCACAGATACGCAGTATTTT; CDR3aa: CASSVSTELSTDTQYF; j_gene: TRBJ2-3; abundance: .; v_gene: TRBV9; d_gene: .
CDR3nt: TGTGCCAGCAGCGTATTTTCAGGGGGGGATACGCAGTATTTT; CDR3aa: CASSVFSGGDTQYF; j_gene: TRBJ2-3; abundance: .; v_gene: TRBV9; d_gene: .
CDR3nt: TGCGCCAGCAGCCCCGGCCGGGGTGATGGCTACACCTTC; CDR3aa: CASSPGRGDGYTF; j_gene: TRBJ1-2; abundance: medium-sized; v_gene: TRBV4-3; d_gene: .
CDR3nt: TGCAGCGTCGGAGACAGGGGCCTAACTGAAGCTTTCTTT; CDR3aa: CSVGDRGLTEAFF; j_gene: TRBJ1-1; abundance: .; v_gene: TRBV29-1; d_gene: TRBD1
CDR3nt: TGTGCCAGCAGCCAGGACAGGGGGCGGGGCACTGAAGCTTTCTTT; CDR3aa: CASSQDRGRGTEAFF; j_gene: TRBJ1-1; abundance: .; v_gene: TRBV7-8; d_gene: TRBD1